One sample yielded the 27 T cell receptor beta chains listed below, sequenced in a study of blood T cell repertoires in COVID-19. The data were produced by immunoSEQ multiplex PCR, yet TCRdb's version contains in-frame clones alone and is incomplete. The top ten hold approximately 5% of the sample, which has more than 120,000 clones, about four fifths seen once. The specimen sequenced was peripheral blood. The receptors originated from a human donor in a cohort sampled during active COVID-19.

The V and J genes are TRBV14 and TRBJ2-1; the match to TRBD2 covers 8 bases. The CDR3 has 16 residues. In germline, CDR1 is SGHDN, CDR2 FVKESK. V was clipped by 2 bases and J by 9 bases; unmatched bases: 12. The CDR3, as DNA: TGTGCCAGCAGCCAACTGTTATCGGGACTAGTCCGTGAGCAGTTCTTC. Translating gives CASSQLLSGLVREQFF.

The CDR3 spells CASSWGQGGNNSPLHF. CDR3 nucleotides: TGTGCCAGCAGCTGGGGACAGGGGGGCAATAATTCACCCCTCCACTTT. V usage is TRBV5-5 and J usage is TRBJ1-6, with TRBD1 matching over 11 bases. The CDR3 consists of 16 residues. Germline loops: CDR1 SGHKS, CDR2 YYEKEE (reference sequence). V lost 3 bases to trimming and J lost 5 bases; unmatched junction nucleotides: 4.

The chain combines TRBV6-5 with TRBJ2-5; perhaps TRBD2 as D (6 bases). CDR3 length equals 15 residues. With 4 bases removed from V and 3 bases from J, the gap between germline ends came to 15 bases. The germline CDR1 and CDR2 sequences are MNHEY and SVGAGI. The CDR3, as DNA: TGTGCCAGCAGTTTCGGGCTTGCGGGAAAAGAGACCCAGTACTTC. The encoded protein is CASSFGLAGKETQYF.

This sequence joins TRBV29-1 and TRBJ2-7, with D possibly TRBD1 on 6 matching bases. CDR3 length: 11 residues. V was cut by 8 bases and J by 4 bases, with 12 bases left in between. CDR1 and CDR2 (germline): SQVTM, ANQGSEA. The CDR3 sequence is CSTLTGYEQYF. In DNA form, the CDR3 reads TGCAGCACATTAACAGGGTACGAGCAGTACTTC.

The chain joins TRBV6-5 to TRBJ2-1; maybe TRBD2 (7 bases). The V end was cut by 2 bases, the J end by 9 bases, with 11 bases between. The CDR3 covers 13 residues. Germline V CDR1 and CDR2: MNHEY, SVGAGI. Here the CDR3 DNA reads TGTGCCAGCAGTTACGTAGGGGGGGGTGAGCAGTTCTTC. Its protein product is CASSYVGGGEQFF.

The chain uses TRBV11-2 and TRBJ2-1; 13 nucleotides match TRBD2. The CDR3 totals 16 residues. The germline V gene has CDR1 SGHAT and CDR2 FQNNGV. Trimming cost V 5 bases and J 3 bases; bases outside gene matches: 4. CDR3 nucleotides: TGTGCCAGCAGCACCGGGACTAGCGGGGTCTACAATGAGCAGTTCTTC. Translating gives CASSTGTSGVYNEQFF.

V usage is TRBV6-1 and J usage is TRBJ2-2, with 7 bases aligning to TRBD1. CDR3 size: 15 residues. Unmatched junction bases numbered 4, after V lost 3 bases and J lost 3 bases. Germline values: CDR1 MNHNS, CDR2 SASEGT. CDR3 sequence (DNA): TGTGCCAGCAGTGACGGGACAGTGGACACCGGGGAGCTGTTTTTT. Protein: CASSDGTVDTGELFF.

The V gene is TRBV29-1, the J gene TRBJ1-4; 8 bases are shared with TRBD1. Trimming cost V 4 bases and J 4 bases; bases outside gene matches: 14. This CDR3 comprises 17 residues. Germline V gene sequence: CDR1 SQVTM, CDR2 ANQGSEA. This CDR3 is CSVAPATGAGLNEKLFF. The CDR3 nucleotides are TGCAGCGTTGCGCCTGCGACAGGGGCCGGACTTAATGAAAAACTGTTTTTT.

This clone has just one count. The rearrangement links TRBV7-6 to TRBJ2-4, with a possible D match to TRBD1 (6 bases). CDR1 is SGHVS, CDR2 FNYEAQ, per germline. Trimming pared 4 bases from V and 8 bases from J, leaving 18 bases between. The CDR3 covers 15 residues. CDR3 bases: TGTGCCAGCAGCTCAACCAGGGGCCTGGGGGACATTCAGTACTTC. This codes for CASSSTRGLGDIQYF.

The table lists this clone with a few counts. CDR3 DNA sequence: TGTGCCAGCTCACCTTCGGTCGGCGGGGGGATTTACAATGAGCAGTTCTTC. Translation: CASSPSVGGGIYNEQFF. V and J are TRBV18 and TRBJ2-1; 8 bases match TRBD2. The CDR3 has 17 residues. The V and J ends lost 3 bases and 4 bases, in that order; junction bases with no gene match: 11. Per the germline V gene, CDR1 is KGHSH and CDR2 is LQKENI.

The J gene is TRBJ2-1, the V gene TRBV20-1, with TRBD2 identical over 7 bases. The CDR3 covers 16 residues. The ends lost 3 bases at V and 0 bases at J; junction bases unmatched: 8. Germline V gene data show CDR1 as DFQATT and CDR2 as SNEGSKA (reference sequence). The CDR3 bases are TGCAGTGCTAGTTCTGGGCTAGCGGACTCCTACAATGAGCAGTTCTTC. It yields the protein CSASSGLADSYNEQFF.

In DNA, the CDR3 is TGTGCCAGCAGCCGTGGCTTGTTTCTTTCCGACTACGAGCAGTACTTC. This codes for CASSRGLFLSDYEQYF. V gene TRBV21-1 combines with J gene TRBJ2-7; TRBD1, as called in the table, went unchecked against the DNA. TRBV21-1 is a listed pseudogene. The CDR3 length is 16 residues.

The chain is built from TRBV9 and TRBJ2-3; 9 bases match TRBD1. Germline V lookup: CDR1 SGDLS, CDR2 YYNGEE. The CDR3 consists of 16 residues. V gave up 0 bases and J gave up 2 bases; unmatched junction bases: 4. The CDR3 region is CASSVGGTGLTDTQYF. The CDR3 region has the DNA TGTGCCAGCAGCGTAGGTGGGACAGGGCTCACAGATACGCAGTATTTT.

The gene calls are TRBV6-2 or TRBV6-3 and TRBJ2-3; D not resolved. The germline gives CDR1 MNHEY, CDR2 SVGEGT. CDR3 size: 14 residues. Deletions cut 2 bases from V and 6 bases from J, with 12 bases between. The CDR3 sequence: CASSYGPYGDTQYF. CDR3 coding DNA: TGTGCCAGCAGTTACGGCCCCTACGGGGATACGCAGTATTTT.

A few counts support this clone. The chain has TRBV28 and TRBJ2-7; TRBD1 agrees at 9 bases. The CDR3 is 15 amino acids. The V gene's germline CDR1 is MDHEN and CDR2 SYDVKM. V trimming: 2 bases; J trimming: 3 bases; junction bases outside the gene matches: 5. CDR3 sequence: CASSLGTGSFYEQYF. The CDR3 nucleotides are TGTGCCAGCAGTTTAGGGACAGGGTCCTTCTACGAGCAGTACTTC.

The chain uses TRBV21-1 and TRBJ2-7; the table's TRBD1 call for D was not verified on the DNA. TRBV21-1 is a pseudogene locus. The CDR3 length is 16 residues. This CDR3 reads CASTPIALQGHYEQYV. The CDR3 region has the DNA TGTGCCAGCACCCCTATCGCTTTACAGGGCCACTACGAGCAGTACGTC.

V usage is TRBV6-5 and J usage is TRBJ2-3, with D uncertain. Germline lookup yields CDR1 MNHEY and CDR2 SVGAGI. V gave up 6 bases and J gave up 0 bases, with 13 bases separating them. The CDR3 is made up of 15 amino acids. The CDR3 DNA sequence: TGTGCCAGCAGCGTCCTACTGACAAGCACAGATACGCAGTATTTT. Protein: CASSVLLTSTDTQYF.

J is TRBJ1-2 and V is TRBV3-1 (or the pseudogene TRBV3-2); D may be TRBD1 (5 bases). V lost 0 bases to trimming and J lost 2 bases, with 7 bases between them. Germline CDR1 and CDR2: LGHDT and YNNKEL (reference sequence). The CDR3 is 14 residues long. This CDR3 reads CASSQERGNYGYTF. CDR3 nucleotides: TGTGCCAGCAGCCAAGAACGGGGGAACTATGGCTACACCTTC.

The V call is TRBV19, the J call TRBJ2-7; 9 bases fit TRBD1. Germline lookup yields CDR1 LNHDA and CDR2 SQIVND (reference sequence). The CDR3 has 14 residues. With 4 bases clipped from V and 3 bases from J, the junction kept 4 bases outside the gene matches. The CDR3 region has the DNA TGTGCCAGTAGTACCGGACAGGGGTTCTACGAGCAGTACTTC. This encodes CASSTGQGFYEQYF. Supplemented by reference TRBV19 and TRBJ2-7, the full variable domain reads DGGITQSPKYLFRKEGQNVTLSCEQNLNHDAMYWYRQDPGQGLRLIYYSQIVNDFQKGDIAEGYSVSREKKESFPLTVTSAQKNPTAFYLCASSTGQGFYEQYFGPGTRLTVT.

The chain joins TRBV28 to TRBJ1-3; 8 nucleotides agree with TRBD1. This CDR3 has 16 residues. CDR1 is MDHEN and CDR2 is SYDVKM in the germline V gene. Unmatched junction bases numbered 3, after V lost 2 bases and J lost 0 bases. The CDR3 DNA sequence: TGTGCCAGCAGTTTACCAGGGGGCTCCTCTGGAAACACCATATATTTT. Its protein is CASSLPGGSSGNTIYF.

This chain uses TRBV4-2 with TRBJ2-7, with D maybe TRBD2 (5 bases). The CDR3 consists of 13 residues. Deletions cut 7 bases from V and 5 bases from J, with 15 bases between. The germline V gene encodes CDR1 LGHNA and CDR2 YNFKEQ. The CDR3 here is CASTLRDGNEQYF. Here the CDR3 DNA reads TGTGCCAGCACCCTCCGGGATGGGAACGAGCAGTACTTC.

The rearrangement joins TRBV12-3 or TRBV12-4 to TRBJ1-2; no firm D call. V was trimmed by 6 bases and J by 8 bases, leaving 13 bases between them. The CDR3 length is 12 residues. The CDR3 reads CASRRPAGGYTF. CDR3 DNA sequence: TGTGCCAGCAGACGACCAGCGGGGGGCTACACCTTC.

This clone was counted a few times. V and J are TRBV4-1 and TRBJ1-6; D is possibly TRBD1 (6 bases). CDR1 MGHRA and CDR2 YSYEKL come from the germline V gene. CDR3 length: 14 residues. Deletions cut 0 bases from V and 15 bases from J, with 15 bases between. The CDR3 DNA reads TGCGCCAGCAGCCAAGATCAAGGGACAACGCGCCTCCACTTT. Encoded protein: CASSQDQGTTRLHF.

The chain links TRBV28 to TRBJ2-1; 8 bases match TRBD2. Germline V gene lookup returns CDR1 MDHEN and CDR2 SYDVKM. Unmatched junction bases numbered 20, after V lost 7 bases and J lost 12 bases. This CDR3 region has 16 residues. The CDR3 loop is CASKPSFGGEWFGQFF. Here the CDR3 DNA reads TGTGCCAGCAAACCATCCTTCGGGGGGGAGTGGTTTGGGCAGTTCTTC.

The DNA for the CDR3 is TGTGCCAGCGGGGCCGGGACTAGCGGGAGAACTGAGCAGTTCTTC. Its translation is CASGAGTSGRTEQFF. J is TRBJ2-1 and V is TRBV5-6; TRBD2 aligns across 14 bases. This CDR3 is built from 15 residues. CDR1 SGHDT and CDR2 YYEEEE come from the germline V gene. V lost 7 bases to trimming and J lost 9 bases; unmatched junction nucleotides: 9.

In this sample, this clone turned up a few times. The V call is TRBV4-2, the J call TRBJ1-3; the D is unclear. Trimming removed 2 bases at V and 0 bases at J, with 14 bases between. Germline lookup yields CDR1 LGHNA and CDR2 YNFKEQ. This CDR3 contains 17 residues. CDR3 coding DNA: TGTGCCAGCAGCCAATCAAGCGCATGGAGCTCTGGAAACACCATATATTTT. It codes for CASSQSSAWSSGNTIYF.

This chain uses TRBV11-2 with TRBJ2-1; no clear D. The CDR3 runs 13 residues. The V end lost 5 bases, the J end lost 5 bases, and 10 bases lay between the germline ends. Germline assignment: CDR1 SGHAT and CDR2 FQNNGV. CDR3 in amino acids: CASSPNPNNEQFF. The CDR3 region has the DNA TGTGCCAGCAGCCCTAACCCCAACAATGAGCAGTTCTTC.